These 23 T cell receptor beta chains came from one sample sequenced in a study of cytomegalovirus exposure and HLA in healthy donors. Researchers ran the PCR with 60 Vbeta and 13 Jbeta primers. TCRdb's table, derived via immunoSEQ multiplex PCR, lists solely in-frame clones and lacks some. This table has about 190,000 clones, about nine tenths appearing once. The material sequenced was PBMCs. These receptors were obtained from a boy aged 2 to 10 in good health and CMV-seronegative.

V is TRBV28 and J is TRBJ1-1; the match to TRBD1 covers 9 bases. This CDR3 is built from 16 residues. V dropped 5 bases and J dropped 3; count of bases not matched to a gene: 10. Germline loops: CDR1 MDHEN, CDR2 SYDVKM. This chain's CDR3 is CASSLPGDRVDTEAFF. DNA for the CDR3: TGTGCCAGCAGTCTCCCGGGGGACAGGGTGGACACTGAAGCTTTCTTT.

This CDR3 is CASSLFSGGGQPQHF. The CDR3 DNA reads as TGTGCCAGCAGCTTATTCTCGGGAGGGGGTCAGCCCCAGCATTTT. V and J are TRBV5-5 and TRBJ1-5; D possibly corresponds to TRBD1 (6 bases). Germline V lookup: CDR1 SGHKS, CDR2 YYEKEE (reference sequence). CDR3 size: 15 residues. V lost 2 bases and J 6 bases, leaving 15 bases between the germline ends.

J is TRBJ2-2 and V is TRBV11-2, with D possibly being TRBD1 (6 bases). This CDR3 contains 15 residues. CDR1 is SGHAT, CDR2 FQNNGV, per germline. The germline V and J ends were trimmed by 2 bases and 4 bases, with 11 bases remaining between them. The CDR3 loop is CASSLLQGLTGELFF. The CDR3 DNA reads TGTGCCAGCAGCTTACTTCAGGGGCTCACCGGGGAGCTGTTTTTT.

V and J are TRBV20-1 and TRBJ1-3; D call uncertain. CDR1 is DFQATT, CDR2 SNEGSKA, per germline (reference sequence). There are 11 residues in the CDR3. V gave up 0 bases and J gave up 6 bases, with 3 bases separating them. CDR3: CSARDLNTIYF. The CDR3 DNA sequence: TGCAGTGCTAGAGACCTAAACACCATATATTTT.

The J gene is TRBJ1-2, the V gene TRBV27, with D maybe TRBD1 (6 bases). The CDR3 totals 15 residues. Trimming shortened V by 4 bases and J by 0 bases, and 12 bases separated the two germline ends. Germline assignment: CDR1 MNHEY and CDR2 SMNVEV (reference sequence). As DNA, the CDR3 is TGTGCCAGCAGTTCAGGGGACGGGTCTAACTATGGCTACACCTTC. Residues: CASSSGDGSNYGYTF.

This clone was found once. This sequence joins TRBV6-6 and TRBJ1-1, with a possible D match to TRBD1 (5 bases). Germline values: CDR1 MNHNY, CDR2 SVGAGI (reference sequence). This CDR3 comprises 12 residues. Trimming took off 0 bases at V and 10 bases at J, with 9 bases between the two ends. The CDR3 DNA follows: TGTGCCAGCAGTTACTCGGGGCCTGGAGCTTTCTTT. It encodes CASSYSGPGAFF.

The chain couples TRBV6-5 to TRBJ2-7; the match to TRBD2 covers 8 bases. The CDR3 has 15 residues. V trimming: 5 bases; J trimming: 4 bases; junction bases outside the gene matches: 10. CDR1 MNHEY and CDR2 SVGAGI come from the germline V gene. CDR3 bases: TGTGCCAGCAGTCAGGTAGCGGGAAATTGGTACGAGCAGTACTTC. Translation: CASSQVAGNWYEQYF.

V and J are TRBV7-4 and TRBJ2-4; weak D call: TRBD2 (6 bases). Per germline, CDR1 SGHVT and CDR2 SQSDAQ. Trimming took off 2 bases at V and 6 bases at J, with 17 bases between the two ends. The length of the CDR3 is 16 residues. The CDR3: CASSLTPIAGGNIQYF. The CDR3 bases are TGTGCCAGCAGCTTAACCCCGATAGCCGGGGGAAACATTCAGTACTTC.

Written as DNA, the CDR3 is TGTGCCAGCAGCCAAGACAGGGACGGCGAGCAGTACTTC. It translates to CASSQDRDGEQYF. The genes are TRBV7-7 and TRBJ2-7; 7 bases align to TRBD1. CDR1 and CDR2 (germline): SSHAT, FNYEAQ (reference sequence). This CDR3 contains 13 residues. The V gene end was trimmed by 5 bases and the J gene end by 6 bases; junction bases not matched to a gene: 7.

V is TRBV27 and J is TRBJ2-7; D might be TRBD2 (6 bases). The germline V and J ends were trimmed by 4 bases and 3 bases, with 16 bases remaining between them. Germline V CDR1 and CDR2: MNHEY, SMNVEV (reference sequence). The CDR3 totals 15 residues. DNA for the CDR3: TGTGCCAGCAGTTCCCGCGGGGTTTTGGGCTACGAGCAGTACTTC. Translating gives CASSSRGVLGYEQYF.

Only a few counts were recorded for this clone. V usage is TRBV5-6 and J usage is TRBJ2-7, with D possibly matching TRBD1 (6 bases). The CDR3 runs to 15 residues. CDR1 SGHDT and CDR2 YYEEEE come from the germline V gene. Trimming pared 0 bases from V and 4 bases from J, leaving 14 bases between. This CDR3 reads CASSLAGAGLYEQYF. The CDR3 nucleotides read TGTGCCAGCAGCTTGGCAGGGGCTGGGTTGTACGAGCAGTACTTC.

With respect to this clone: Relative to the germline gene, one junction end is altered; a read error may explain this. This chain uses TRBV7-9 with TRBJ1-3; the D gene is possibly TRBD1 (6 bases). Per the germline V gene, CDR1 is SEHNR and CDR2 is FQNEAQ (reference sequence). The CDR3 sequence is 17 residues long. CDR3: CSSSFKDSSRSGNTIYF. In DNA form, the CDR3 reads TGTTCCAGCAGCTTTAAGGACAGTTCCCGCTCTGGAAACACCATATATTTT.

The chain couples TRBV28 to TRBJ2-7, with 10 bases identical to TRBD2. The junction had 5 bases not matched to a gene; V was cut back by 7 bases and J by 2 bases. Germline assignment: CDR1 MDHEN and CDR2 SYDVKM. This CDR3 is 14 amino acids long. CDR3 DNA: TGTGCCAGCACCCAAGCGGGAGGGCCCTACGAGCAGTACTTC. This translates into CASTQAGGPYEQYF.

In DNA form, the CDR3 reads TGTGCCAGCAGCTGGTACCGGACAGGGGACGCGGAAAACATTCAGTACTTC. Translation gives CASSWYRTGDAENIQYF. This chain uses TRBV5-5 with TRBJ2-4, with 9 bases fitting TRBD1. The germline CDR1 and CDR2 sequences are SGHKS and YYEKEE (reference sequence). Losses at the gene ends were 3 bases for V and 5 bases for J; bases not matched to a gene: 12. This CDR3 region has 17 residues.

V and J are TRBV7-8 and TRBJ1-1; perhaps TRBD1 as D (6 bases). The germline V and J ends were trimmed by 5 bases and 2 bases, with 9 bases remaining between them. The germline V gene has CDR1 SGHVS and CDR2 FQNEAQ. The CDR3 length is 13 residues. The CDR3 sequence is CASSEDRNTEAFF. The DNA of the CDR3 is TGTGCCAGCAGCGAGGACAGAAACACTGAAGCTTTCTTT.

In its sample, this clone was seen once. This CDR3 reads CASSLPGGAEQYF. The CDR3, as DNA: TGTGCCAGCAGTCTCCCAGGGGGCGCCGAGCAGTACTTC. The chain employs TRBV27 and TRBJ2-7; 8 bases map to TRBD1. Per germline, CDR1 MNHEY and CDR2 SMNVEV (reference sequence). V gave up 5 bases and J gave up 6 bases; unmatched junction bases: 6. This CDR3 has 13 amino acids.

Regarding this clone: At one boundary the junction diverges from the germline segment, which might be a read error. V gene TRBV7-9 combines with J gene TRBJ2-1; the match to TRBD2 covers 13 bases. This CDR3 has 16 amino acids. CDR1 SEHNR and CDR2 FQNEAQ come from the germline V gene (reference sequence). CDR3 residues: CSSSFRLAGGYNEQFF. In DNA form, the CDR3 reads TGTTCCAGCAGCTTTCGACTAGCGGGAGGCTACAATGAGCAGTTCTTC.

CDR3 sequence (DNA): TGTGCCAGCAGGGAGGGGGGGAACTACGAGCAGTACTTC. As protein: CASREGGNYEQYF. The chain has TRBV28 and TRBJ2-7, with a tentative D call TRBD2 (7 bases). This CDR3 is built from 13 residues. V lost 6 bases, J lost 3 bases, and 12 bases lay in between. The germline CDR1 and CDR2 sequences are MDHEN and SYDVKM.

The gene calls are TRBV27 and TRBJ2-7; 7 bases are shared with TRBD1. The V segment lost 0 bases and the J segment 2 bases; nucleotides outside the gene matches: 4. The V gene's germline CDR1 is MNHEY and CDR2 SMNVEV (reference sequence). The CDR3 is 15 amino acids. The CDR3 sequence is CASSLSGTVPYEQYF. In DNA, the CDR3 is TGTGCCAGCAGTTTATCCGGGACAGTTCCCTACGAGCAGTACTTC.

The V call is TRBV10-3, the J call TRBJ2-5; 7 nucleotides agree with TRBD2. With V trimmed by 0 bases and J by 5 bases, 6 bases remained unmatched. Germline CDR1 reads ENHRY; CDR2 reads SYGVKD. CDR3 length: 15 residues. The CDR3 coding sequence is TGTGCCATCAGTGAGTCGGGGGGAGGGAAGGAGACCCAGTACTTC. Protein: CAISESGGGKETQYF.

The chain's CDR3 is CASMGGYTDTQYF. CDR3 coding DNA: TGTGCCAGCATGGGGGGGTACACAGATACGCAGTATTTT. The chain combines TRBV2 with TRBJ2-3, with 7 bases identical to TRBD2. CDR1 SNHLY and CDR2 FYNNEI come from the germline V gene. Trimming took 7 bases from V and 2 from J; bases not matched to a gene: 3. The CDR3 consists of 13 residues.

CDR3 loop: CASSPLRLAGGIADNEQFF. In DNA, the CDR3 is TGTGCCAGCAGCCCCCTGAGACTAGCGGGAGGCATTGCGGACAATGAGCAGTTCTTC. The chain couples TRBV13 to TRBJ2-1; 13 bases align to TRBD2. The germline gives CDR1 PRHDT, CDR2 FYEKMQ (reference sequence). V lost 5 bases, J lost 5 bases, and 15 bases stayed unmatched. This CDR3 contains 19 residues.

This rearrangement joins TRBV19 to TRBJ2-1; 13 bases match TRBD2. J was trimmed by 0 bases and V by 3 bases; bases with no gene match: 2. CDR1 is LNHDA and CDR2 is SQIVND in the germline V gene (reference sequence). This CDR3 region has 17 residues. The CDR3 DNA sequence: TGTGCCAGTAGTATGACTAGCGGGGGGAGCTCCTACAATGAGCAGTTCTTC. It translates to CASSMTSGGSSYNEQFF.